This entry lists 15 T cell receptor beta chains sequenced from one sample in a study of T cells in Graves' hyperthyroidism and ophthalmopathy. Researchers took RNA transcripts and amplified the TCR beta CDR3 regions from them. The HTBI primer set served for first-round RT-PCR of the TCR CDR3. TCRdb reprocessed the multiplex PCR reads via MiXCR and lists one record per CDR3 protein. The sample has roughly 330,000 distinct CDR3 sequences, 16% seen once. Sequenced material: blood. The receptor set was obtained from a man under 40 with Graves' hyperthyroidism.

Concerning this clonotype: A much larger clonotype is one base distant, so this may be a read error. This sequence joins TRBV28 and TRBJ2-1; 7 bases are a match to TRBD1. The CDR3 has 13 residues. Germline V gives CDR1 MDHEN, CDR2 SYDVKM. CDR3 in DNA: TGTGCCAGCAGGGATGAACGGGACAGAGAGCAGCTCTTC. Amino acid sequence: CASRDERDREQLF.

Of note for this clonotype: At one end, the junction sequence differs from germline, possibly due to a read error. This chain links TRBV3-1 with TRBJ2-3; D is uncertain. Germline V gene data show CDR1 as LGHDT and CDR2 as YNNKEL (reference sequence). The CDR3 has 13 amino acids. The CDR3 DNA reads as TGTGCCGGCAGCCACGTTGACACAGATACGCAGTATTTT. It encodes CAGSHVDTDTQYF.

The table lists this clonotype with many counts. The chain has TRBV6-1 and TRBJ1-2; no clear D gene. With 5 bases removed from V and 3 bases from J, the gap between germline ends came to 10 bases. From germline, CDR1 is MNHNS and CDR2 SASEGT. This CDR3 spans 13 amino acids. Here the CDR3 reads CASSLAGDYGYTF. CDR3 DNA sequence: TGTGCCAGCAGTTTGGCGGGAGACTATGGCTACACCTTC.

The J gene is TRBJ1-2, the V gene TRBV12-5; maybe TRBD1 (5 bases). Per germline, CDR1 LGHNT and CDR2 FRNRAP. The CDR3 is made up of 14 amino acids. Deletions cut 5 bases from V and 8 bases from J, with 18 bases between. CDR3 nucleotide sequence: TGTGCTAGTGGTCCGGGGCCTTTTTCGGGAGGCTACACCTTC. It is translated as CASGPGPFSGGYTF. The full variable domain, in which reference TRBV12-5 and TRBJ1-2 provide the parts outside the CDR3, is DARVTQTPRHKVTEMGQEVTMRCQPILGHNTVFWYRQTMMQGLELLAYFRNRAPLDDSGMPKDRFSAEMPDATLATLKIQPSEPRDSAVYFCASGPGPFSGGYTFGSGTRLTVV.

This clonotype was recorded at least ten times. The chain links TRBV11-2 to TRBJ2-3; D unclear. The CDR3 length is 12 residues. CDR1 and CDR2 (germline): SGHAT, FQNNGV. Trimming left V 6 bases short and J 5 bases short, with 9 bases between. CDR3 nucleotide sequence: TGTGCCAGCAGGCTCTGGGGAGATACGCAGTATTTT. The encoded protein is CASRLWGDTQYF.

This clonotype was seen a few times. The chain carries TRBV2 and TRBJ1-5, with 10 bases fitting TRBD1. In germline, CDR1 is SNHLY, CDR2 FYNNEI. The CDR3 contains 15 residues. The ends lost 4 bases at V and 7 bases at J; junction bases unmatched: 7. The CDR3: CASSGPGTGEQPQHF. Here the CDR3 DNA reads TGTGCCAGCAGTGGTCCCGGGACAGGGGAACAGCCCCAGCATTTT.

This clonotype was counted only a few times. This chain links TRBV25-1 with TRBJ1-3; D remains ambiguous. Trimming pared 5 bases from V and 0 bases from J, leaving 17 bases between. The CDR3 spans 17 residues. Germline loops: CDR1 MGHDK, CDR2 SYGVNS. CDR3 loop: CASSQWESLNSGNTIYF. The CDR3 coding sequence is TGTGCCAGCAGTCAGTGGGAGAGCCTAAACTCTGGAAACACCATATATTTT.

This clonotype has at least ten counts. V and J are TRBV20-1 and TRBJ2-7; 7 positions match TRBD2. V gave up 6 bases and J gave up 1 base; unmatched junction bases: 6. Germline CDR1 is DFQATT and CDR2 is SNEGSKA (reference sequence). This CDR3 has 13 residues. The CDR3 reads CSAPTSESYEQYF. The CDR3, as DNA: TGCAGTGCACCAACTAGCGAATCCTACGAGCAGTACTTC.

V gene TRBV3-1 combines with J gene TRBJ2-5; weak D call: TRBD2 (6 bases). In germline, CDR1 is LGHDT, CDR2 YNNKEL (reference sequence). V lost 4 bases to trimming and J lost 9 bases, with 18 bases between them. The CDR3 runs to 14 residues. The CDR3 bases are TGTGCCAGCAGCCCAGACCGTCCCTGGAGGGCCCAGTACTTC. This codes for CASSPDRPWRAQYF.

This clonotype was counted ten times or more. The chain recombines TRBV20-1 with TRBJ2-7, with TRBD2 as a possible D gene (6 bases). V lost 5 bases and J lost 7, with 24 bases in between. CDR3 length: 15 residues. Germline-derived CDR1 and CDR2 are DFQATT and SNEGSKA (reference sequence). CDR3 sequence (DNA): TGCAGTGCTGTCTTGGGGGGTGACACGCGGGGTGAGCAGTACTTC. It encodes CSAVLGGDTRGEQYF.

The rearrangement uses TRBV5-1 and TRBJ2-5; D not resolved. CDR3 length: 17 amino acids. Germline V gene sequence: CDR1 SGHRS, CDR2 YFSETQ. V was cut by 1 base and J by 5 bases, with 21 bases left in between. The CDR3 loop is CASSLQVQTLFRETQYF. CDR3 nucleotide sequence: TGCGCCAGCAGCTTGCAGGTCCAGACTTTGTTCCGGGAGACCCAGTACTTC. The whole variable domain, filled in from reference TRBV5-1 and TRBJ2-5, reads KAGVTQTPRYLIKTRGQQVTLSCSPISGHRSVSWYQQTPGQGLQFLFEYFSETQRNKGNFPGRFSGRQFSNSRSEMNVSTLELGDSALYLCASSLQVQTLFRETQYFGPGTRLLVL.

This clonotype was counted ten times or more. CDR3 sequence (DNA): TGTGCCAGCAGCTTAAACGGACGGGAAGCTTTCTTT. Translated: CASSLNGREAFF. This chain joins TRBV7-6 and TRBJ1-1; D is undetermined. The length of the CDR3 is 12 residues. V was clipped by 2 bases and J by 8 bases, with 9 bases between them. The germline V gene encodes CDR1 SGHVS and CDR2 FNYEAQ.

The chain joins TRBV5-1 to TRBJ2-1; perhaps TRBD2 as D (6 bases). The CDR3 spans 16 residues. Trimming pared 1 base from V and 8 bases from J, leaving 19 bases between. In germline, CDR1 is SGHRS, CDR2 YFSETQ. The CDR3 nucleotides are TGCGCCAGCAGCTTGAATGTCGGCGGGGTGTACTATGAGCAGTTCTTC. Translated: CASSLNVGGVYYEQFF.

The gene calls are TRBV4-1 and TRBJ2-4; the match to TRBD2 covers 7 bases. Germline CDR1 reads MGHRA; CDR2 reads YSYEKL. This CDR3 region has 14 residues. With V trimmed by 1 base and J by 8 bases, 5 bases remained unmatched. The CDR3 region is CASSQGGAGDIQYF. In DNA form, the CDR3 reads TGCGCCAGCAGCCAAGGTGGGGCGGGAGACATTCAGTACTTC.

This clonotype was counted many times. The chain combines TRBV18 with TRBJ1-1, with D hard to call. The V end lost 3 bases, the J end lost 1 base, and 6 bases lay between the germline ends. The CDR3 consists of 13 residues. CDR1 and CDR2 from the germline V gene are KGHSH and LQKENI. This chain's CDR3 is CASSPASNTEAFF. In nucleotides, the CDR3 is TGTGCCAGCTCACCTGCGTCGAACACTGAAGCTTTCTTT.